This T cell receptor (beta chain) was observed in a study of memory CD4+ T cells and cytomegalovirus serostatus. Whole-study context: Donors were healthy Belgian adults, about ten CMV seropositive and some 24 seronegative. Study-wide results and limits: Of around 160 reported CMV TCRbeta sequences, some 67 were found in memory CD4+ repertoires.

Comments on this clone: The antigen is undetermined.

The sort gate was single viable CD3+CD4+CD8-CD45RO+ cells for memory CD4+ T cells. Profiling relied on immunoSEQ multiplex PCR, and the TCRdb table lists in-frame clones only, not all of them. The repertoire consists of under 50,000 clones, with around 82% occurring once and the leading ten covering nearly 0.95%. The CDR3 covers 16 residues. CDR1 and CDR2 from the germline V gene are SGHAT and FQNNGV. V lost 4 bases, J lost 2 bases, and 5 bases stayed unmatched. This rearrangement joins TRBV11-2 to TRBJ2-3, with 11 bases fitting TRBD2. The receptor's source is an adult in good health and CMV-seronegative. Sequencing was done on a sample of memory CD4+ T cells from blood. CDR3 region: CASSSGTSGSTDTQYF. The CDR3 DNA follows: TGTGCCAGCAGCTCAGGGACTAGCGGTTCCACAGATACGCAGTATTTT.